The 7 T cell receptor beta chains in this list originate from one sample, sequenced in a study of cytomegalovirus exposure and HLA in healthy donors. The PCR employed 60 Vbeta primers together with 13 Jbeta primers. TCRdb's copy holds only in-frame clones and misses some; the assay was immunoSEQ multiplex PCR. Seen here are approximately 180,000 clones, 75% observed once, and the top ten hold over 2.5%. Material: PBMCs. These receptor sequences come from a male donor in good health and CMV-seronegative.

The CDR3 is CASSRTSGGARDEQFF. In nucleotides, the CDR3 is TGTGCCAGCTCCCGGACTAGCGGGGGGGCAAGGGATGAGCAGTTCTTC. This sequence joins TRBV27 and TRBJ2-1; 15 bases map to TRBD2. Trimming took 8 bases from V and 8 from J; bases not matched to a gene: 10. The CDR3 runs to 16 residues. The germline V gene encodes CDR1 MNHEY and CDR2 SMNVEV (reference sequence).

The rearrangement uses TRBV9 and TRBJ2-1; TRBD2 matches at 9 bases. The V gene's germline CDR1 is SGDLS and CDR2 YYNGEE. J was trimmed by 10 bases and V by 2 bases; bases with no gene match: 16. This CDR3 has 17 residues. CDR3 sequence: CASSVGTSRGARKEQFF. CDR3 coding DNA: TGTGCCAGCAGCGTGGGGACTAGCCGGGGCGCGCGAAAAGAGCAGTTCTTC.

V gene TRBV9 combines with J gene TRBJ1-5, with D maybe TRBD1 (6 bases). Per the germline V gene, CDR1 is SGDLS and CDR2 is YYNGEE. This CDR3 region has 14 residues. V was shortened by 0 bases and J by 3 bases, with 7 bases between the two germline ends. In nucleotides, the CDR3 is TGTGCCAGCAGCGTAGCAGGGGCCAATCAGCCCCAGCATTTT. Amino acids: CASSVAGANQPQHF. The full variable domain, rest sourced from reference TRBV9 and TRBJ1-5, is DSGVTQTPKHLITATGQRVTLRCSPRSGDLSVYWYQQSLDQGLQFLIQYYNGEERAKGNILERFSAQQFPDLHSELNLSSLELGDSALYFCASSVAGANQPQHFGDGTRLSIL.

The rearrangement links TRBV5-1 to TRBJ1-2; TRBD1 agrees at 7 bases. CDR3 length equals 14 residues. Germline V gene data show CDR1 as SGHRS and CDR2 as YFSETQ. Unmatched junction bases numbered 8, after V lost 3 bases and J lost 6 bases. CDR3 region: CASSWGRQGNGYTF. CDR3 DNA sequence: TGCGCCAGCAGCTGGGGGCGACAGGGAAATGGCTACACCTTC.

For this clone: Sequence at one end of the junction differs from germline and may be a read error. This same CDR3 is encoded by further DNA sequences in the sample. The chain recombines TRBV9 with TRBJ2-2; 10 bases map to TRBD2. In germline, CDR1 is SGDLS, CDR2 YYNGEE. The CDR3 contains 16 residues. CDR3 protein: CASSLSGRANTGELFF. CDR3 in DNA: TGTGCCAGCAGTTTAAGCGGGAGGGCGAACACCGGGGAGCTGTTCTTT.

The J gene is TRBJ2-5, the V gene TRBV11-2, with 7 positions matching TRBD2. The germline gives CDR1 SGHAT, CDR2 FQNNGV. The CDR3 consists of 13 residues. V lost 5 bases to trimming and J lost 5 bases; unmatched junction nucleotides: 5. CDR3 region: CASSISGGETQYF. CDR3 bases: TGTGCCAGCAGCATATCCGGGGGGGAGACCCAGTACTTC.

V gene TRBV10-2 combines with J gene TRBJ2-5; 9 bases fit TRBD1. CDR3 length equals 14 residues. Germline CDR1 WSHSY, CDR2 SAAADI. The V and J ends lost 7 bases and 6 bases, in that order; junction bases with no gene match: 9. As DNA, the CDR3 is TGCGCCAGCACCGGGACAGGGAAAGTGAAGACCCAGTACTTC. Translation gives CASTGTGKVKTQYF.